This record looks at one T cell receptor (beta chain) sequence and its context. Its antigen remains unidentified. This entry comes from a study of T cell responses to AZD1222 COVID-19 vaccine. The overall study: Whether given at about 4 or about 12 weeks, second doses were pooled.

Whole-study results and caveats: Regions left unmutated in variants are reportedly the target of nearly half of spike-specific TCRs. Clonal diversity was possibly underestimated, and the donors were mostly white British, with more females.

Per the germline V gene, CDR1 is LGHDT and CDR2 is YNNKEL (reference sequence). The CDR3 consists of 18 residues. The trim removed 2 bases at V and 4 bases at J, leaving 8 bases unmatched. Sequenced by immunoSEQ multiplex PCR; TCRdb stores in-frame clones only, minus some. Here the sample spans approximately 170,000 clones, 75% to 90% being singletons. This TCR was sampled from an adult in good health. The rearrangement joins TRBV3-1 (or the pseudogene TRBV3-2) to TRBJ2-1; 13 bases fit TRBD2. The sample here was peripheral blood, taken on day 0 of AZD1222 vaccination. Written as DNA, the CDR3 is TGTGCCAGCAGCCAATTAACAGGGACTAGCGGGGTATACAATGAGCAGTTCTTC. Protein product: CASSQLTGTSGVYNEQFF.